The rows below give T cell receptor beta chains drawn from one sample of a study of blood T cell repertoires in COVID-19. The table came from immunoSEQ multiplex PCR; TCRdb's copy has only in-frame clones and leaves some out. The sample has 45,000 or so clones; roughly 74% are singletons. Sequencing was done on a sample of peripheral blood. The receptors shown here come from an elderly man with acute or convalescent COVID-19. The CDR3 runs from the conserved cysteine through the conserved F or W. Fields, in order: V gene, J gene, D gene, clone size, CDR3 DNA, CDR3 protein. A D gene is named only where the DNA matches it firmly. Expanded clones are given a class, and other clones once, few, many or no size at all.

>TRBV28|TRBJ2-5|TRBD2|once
TGTGCCAGCAGTTTACCAGCGAGACTAGCGGGCAAGAAGACCCAGTACTTC
CASSLPARLAGKKTQYF
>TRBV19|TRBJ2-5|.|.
TGTGCCAGTAGTATAGCGTCAGGAAGAGAGACCCAGTACTTC
CASSIASGRETQYF
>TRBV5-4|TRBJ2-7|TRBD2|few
TGTGCCAGCAGCGAGACTAGCGGGAGTTACGAGCAGTACTTC
CASSETSGSYEQYF
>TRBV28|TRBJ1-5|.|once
TGTGCCAGCATCCTGGGGCCAGGGCATAGCAATCAGCCCCAGCATTTT
CASILGPGHSNQPQHF
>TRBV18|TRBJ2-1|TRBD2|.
TGTGCCAGCTCACCCCTTACAAATCTAGCGGGAGGTTACAATGAGCAGTTCTTC
CASSPLTNLAGGYNEQFF
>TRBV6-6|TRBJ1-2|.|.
TGTGCCAGCAGTTACTGGGCGGGGTATGGCTACACCTTC
CASSYWAGYGYTF
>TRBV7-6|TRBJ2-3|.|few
TGTGCCAGCAGCTTCAGACTATCTAGCACAGATACGCAGTATTTT
CASSFRLSSTDTQYF
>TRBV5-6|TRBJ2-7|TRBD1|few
TGTGCCAGCAGCCAGACAGGGGGCGGATCCTACGAGCAGTACTTC
CASSQTGGGSYEQYF
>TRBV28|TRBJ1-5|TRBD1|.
TGTGCCAGCAGTACCGGGACAGGCAATCAGCCCCAGCATTTT
CASSTGTGNQPQHF
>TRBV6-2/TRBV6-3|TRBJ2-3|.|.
TGTGCCAGCAGTTGGTTTAGCGGAGGTGATACGCAGTATTTT
CASSWFSGGDTQYF
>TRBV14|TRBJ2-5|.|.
TGTGCCAGCAGCCCCCTAGCCGGGGAAGAGACCCAGTACTTC
CASSPLAGEETQYF
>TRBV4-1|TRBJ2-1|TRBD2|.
TGCGCCAGCAGCCAAGGCTCCGGGACTAGCGGGAGTCGGGCCTACAATGAGCAGTTCTTC
CASSQGSGTSGSRAYNEQFF
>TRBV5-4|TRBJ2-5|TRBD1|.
TGTGCCAGCAGCCAGGCCGGGACAGGGGTCTTTGGGGAAGAGACCCAGTACTTC
CASSQAGTGVFGEETQYF
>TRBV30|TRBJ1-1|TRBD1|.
TGTGCCTGGAGTTCTAGGTGGAGGGGGCCAAAAGCTTTCTTT
CAWSSRWRGPKAFF
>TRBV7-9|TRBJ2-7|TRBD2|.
TGTGCCAGCAGTTTCCTAGCGGGAGTATCCTACGAGCAGTACTTC
CASSFLAGVSYEQYF
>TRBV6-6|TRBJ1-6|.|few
TGTGCCAGCAGTGATCAGGGGATCTATAATTCACCCCTCCACTTT
CASSDQGIYNSPLHF
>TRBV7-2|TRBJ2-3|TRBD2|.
TGTGCCAGCAGCTTAGGAATCGGGAGGGCCGGAGATACGCAGTATTTT
CASSLGIGRAGDTQYF
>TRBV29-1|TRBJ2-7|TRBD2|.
TGCAGCGCTTTAGCGGGAGGTGCGTTCGAGCAGTACTTC
CSALAGGAFEQYF
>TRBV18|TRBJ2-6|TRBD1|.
TGTGCCAGCTCACCACCGGGACAGGGCCTCTCTGGGGCCAACGTCCTGACTTTC
CASSPPGQGLSGANVLTF
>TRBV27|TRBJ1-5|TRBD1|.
TGTGCCAGCAGTTTATCAACACAGGGGGGCAATCAGCCCCAGCATTTT
CASSLSTQGGNQPQHF
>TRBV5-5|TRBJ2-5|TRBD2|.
TGTGCCAGCAGCTTGAGGACTAGCGGAACACAAGAGACCCAGTACTTC
CASSLRTSGTQETQYF
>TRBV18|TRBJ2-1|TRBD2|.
TGTGCCAGCTCACCGTCCGTACTAGCGGACTCACAGTTCTTC
CASSPSVLADSQFF
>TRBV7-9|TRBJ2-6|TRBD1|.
TGTGCCAGCAGCTCCCTCGGGACAGGGACCTCTGGGGCCAACGTCCTGACTTTC
CASSSLGTGTSGANVLTF
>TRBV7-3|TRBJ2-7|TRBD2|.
TGTGCCAGCAGCCCGAGCGGGAGCTCCTACGAGCAGTACTTC
CASSPSGSSYEQYF